What follows are 5 T cell receptor gamma chains derived from one specimen sequenced in a study of gammadelta T cells in human blood (dated by TCRdb to the early 2020s). Libraries came from RT-PCR. The instrument was an Illumina MiSeq. Clone calls in TCRdb were regenerated from the public reads with CATT, after which identical DNA sequences shared one row. In all, the sample holds 140 or so gamma-chain clones, and around 62% of those were seen once. The top ten clonotypes cover 98% of the sample. Sequencing was carried out using Vgamma9Vdelta2 gamma-delta T cells from infant blood. The origin of the receptors is a human donor.

This clone was seen once. Given a far larger clone just one base away, this is likely a sequencing read error. The chain couples TRGV9 to TRGJP. Germline V lookup: CDR1 GITISATS, CDR2 ISYDGTV (reference sequence). The CDR3 consists of 17 residues. CDR3 coding DNA: TGTGCCGTGTGGGAGCGAGGGCAAGAGTTGGGCAAAAAAATCAAGGTATTT. This translates into CAVWERGQELGKKIKVF.

This clone occurred a few times. Since a far larger clone is one base different, this is likely a read error. The rearrangement links TRGV9 to TRGJP. The CDR3 consists of 16 residues. Germline CDR1 GITISATS, CDR2 ISYDGTV (reference sequence). CDR3 DNA: TGTGCCTTGTGGGGCCTGCAAGAGTTGGACAAAAAAATCAAGGTATTT. This sequence encodes CALWGLQELDKKIKVF.

Comment on this clone: The mismatch at residue 5 between this DNA's translation and the TCRdb protein of a much larger clone likely reflects a read error; the protein shown is translated from the DNA. The chain is built from TRGV10 and TRGJ1 or TRGJ2. TRGV10 is known as an ORF, though its function is uncertain. The length of the CDR3 is 13 residues. V was clipped by 8 bases and J by 2 bases; unmatched bases: 7. CDR3 protein: CAAWNGDYYKKLF. In nucleotides, the CDR3 is TGTGCTGCGTGGAATGGCGATTATTATAAGAAACTCTTT.

In regard to this clone: TCRdb's protein, taken from a much larger clone, differs from this DNA's translation at residue 11, likely owing to a read error; the protein displayed comes from the DNA. V is TRGV9 and J is TRGJP. The CDR3 spans 13 residues. Germline CDR1 GITISATS, CDR2 ISYDGTV (reference sequence). The CDR3 DNA follows: TGTGCCTTGTGGGAGTTGGGCAAAAAAATCACGGTATTT. Translating gives CALWELGKKITVF.

Worth noting for this clone: This DNA's translation differs at residue 2 from TCRdb's protein, which comes from a much larger clone; a read error is likely, and the protein shown is translated from the DNA. The rearrangement uses TRGV9 and TRGJP. The CDR3 is 16 amino acids. Germline CDR1 reads GITISATS; CDR2 reads ISYDGTV (reference sequence). This chain's CDR3 is CTLWGLQELGKKIKVF. In DNA, the CDR3 is TGTACCTTGTGGGGCCTGCAAGAGTTGGGCAAAAAAATCAAGGTATTT.